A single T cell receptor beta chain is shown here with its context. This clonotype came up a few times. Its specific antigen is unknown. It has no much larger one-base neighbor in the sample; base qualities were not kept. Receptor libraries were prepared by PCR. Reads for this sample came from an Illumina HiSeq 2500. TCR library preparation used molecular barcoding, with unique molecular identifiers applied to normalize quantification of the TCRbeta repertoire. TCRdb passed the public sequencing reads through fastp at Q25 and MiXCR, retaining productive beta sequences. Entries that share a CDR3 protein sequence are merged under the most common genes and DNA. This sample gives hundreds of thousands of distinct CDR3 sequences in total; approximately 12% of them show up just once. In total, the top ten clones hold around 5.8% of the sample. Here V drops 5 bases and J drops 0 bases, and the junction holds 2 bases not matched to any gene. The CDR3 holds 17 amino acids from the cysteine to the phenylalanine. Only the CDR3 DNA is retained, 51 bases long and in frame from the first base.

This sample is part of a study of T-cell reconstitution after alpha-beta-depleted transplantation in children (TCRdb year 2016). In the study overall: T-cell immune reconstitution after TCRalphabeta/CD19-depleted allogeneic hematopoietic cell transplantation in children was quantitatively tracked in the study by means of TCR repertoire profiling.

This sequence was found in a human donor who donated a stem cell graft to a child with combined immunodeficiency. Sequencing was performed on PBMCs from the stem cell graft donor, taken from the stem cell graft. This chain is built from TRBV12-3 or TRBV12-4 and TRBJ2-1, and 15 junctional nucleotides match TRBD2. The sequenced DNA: TGTGCCAGCAGTGGACTAGCGGGGGGGCTCTCCTACAATGAGCAGTTCTTC. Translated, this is CASSGLAGGLSYNEQFF.